This TCR beta chain comes out of a study of blood T cells in healthy people across ages. Then a second PCR, running about 6 to 11 cycles, was carried out with a sample-barcoded 5' primer and a J-beta primer mix. TCRdb reanalysed the 5' RACE reads using MiXCR and keeps one entry per CDR3 protein. Among about a million distinct CDR3 sequences listed, about 51% were seen once. CDR3 length: 15 amino acids. V shed 5 bases and J shed 2 bases, with 12 bases lying between them. Germline V gene sequence: CDR1 SGHVS, CDR2 FQNEAQ. Remarks on this clonotype: The antigen remains unidentified.

Study outcomes and limitations: The donors' CMV status was not determined, possibly confounding changes in expanded clonotypes. Naive T cell percentage strongly correlated with TCR beta diversity. From one million sequenced T cells, diversity estimates were lower bounds.

The source material was blood. The sequence came from an older woman in good health. V is TRBV7-8 and J is TRBJ2-2; TRBD1 or TRBD2 may be the D gene (5 bases each). CDR3: CASSTRDGNTGELFF. Written as DNA, the CDR3 is TGTGCCAGCAGCACTCGGGACGGTAACACCGGGGAGCTGTTTTTT.